This TCR beta chain appears in the sequencing data of a study of blood T cell repertoires in COVID-19. Overall study: Sources were T cells, B-cell-depleted T cells, or PBMCs; the material itself was cDNA or gDNA.

Here immunoSEQ multiplex PCR was the method, and the copy in TCRdb shows in-frame clones only, minus some. The sample contains 200,000 to 250,000 clones, about 90% of which appear only once. Those enrolled in Seattle joined during active infection and were followed longitudinally afterward. Trimming cost V 3 bases and J 3 bases; bases outside gene matches: 3. Germline V gene sequence: CDR1 PRHDT, CDR2 FYEKMQ (reference sequence). This CDR3 comprises 15 residues. The sequencing sample was made of peripheral blood. The receptor comes from a man aged 55-75 years with COVID-19, enrolled during active disease. The chain couples TRBV13 to TRBJ2-7; 12 bases line up with TRBD2. The CDR3 bases are TGTGCCAGCAGCTTCCGACTAGCGGGGGACTACGAGCAGTACTTC. Translating it yields CASSFRLAGDYEQYF. The variable domain in full, with the rest retrieved from reference TRBV13 and TRBJ2-7, is AAGVIQSPRHLIKEKRETATLKCYPIPRHDTVYWYQQGPGQDPQFLISFYEKMQSDKGSIPDRFSAQQFSDYHSELNMSSLELGDSALYFCASSFRLAGDYEQYFGPGTRLTVT.